This TCR beta chain was recovered during a study of T cell changes during pregnancy in multiple sclerosis. Sequencing was performed with immunoSEQ multiplex PCR; in TCRdb, only in-frame clones are kept and a portion is missing. This sample has more than 60,000 clones, with approximately 90% found just once. The CDR3 length is 15 residues. CDR1 is SGDLS and CDR2 is YYNGEE in the germline V gene. The V gene lost 0 bases and the J gene lost 0 bases, with 6 bases spanning the gap. The sequences come from peripheral blood, collected in the second trimester of pregnancy. The origin of this receptor is a female donor with multiple sclerosis, enrolled in a pregnancy study. The J gene is TRBJ2-2, the V gene TRBV9; tentatively, D is TRBD2 (5 bases). CDR3 DNA sequence: TGTGCCAGCAGCGTAGCGCGGGCGAACACCGGGGAGCTGTTTTTT. Amino acids: CASSVARANTGELFF.